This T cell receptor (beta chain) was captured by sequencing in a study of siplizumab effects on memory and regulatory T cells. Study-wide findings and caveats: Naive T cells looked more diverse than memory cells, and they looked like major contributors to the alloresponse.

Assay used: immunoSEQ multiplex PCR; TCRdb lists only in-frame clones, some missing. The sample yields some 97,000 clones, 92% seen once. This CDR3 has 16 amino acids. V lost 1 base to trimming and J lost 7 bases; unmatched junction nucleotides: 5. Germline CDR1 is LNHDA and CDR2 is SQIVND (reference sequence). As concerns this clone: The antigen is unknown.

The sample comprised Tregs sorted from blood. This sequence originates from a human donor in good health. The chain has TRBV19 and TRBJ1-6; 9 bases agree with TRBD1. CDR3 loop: CASSIALGQGNSPLHF. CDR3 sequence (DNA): TGTGCCAGTAGTATAGCCCTAGGACAGGGGAATTCACCCCTCCACTTT.